The clone carrying this T cell receptor (beta chain) came up a few times. The data stem from a study of radiation and T cells in renal cell carcinoma. This CDR3 spans 15 amino acids. CDR1 is MGHRA, CDR2 YSYEKL, per germline. The V segment lost 3 bases and the J segment 10 bases; nucleotides outside the gene matches: 13. Profiled with immunoSEQ multiplex PCR; TCRdb holds only in-frame clones, not every one. The data hold roughly 14,000 clones, with 50% to 60% observed a single time. Stated treatment: treatment-naive control, cytoreductive nephrectomy. Source: tumor tissue, taken from a patient whose treatment was nephrectomy without radiotherapy. This chain links TRBV4-1 with TRBJ2-5; 8 bases are a match to TRBD1. The TCR sequence derives from a man aged 50-59 years with renal cell carcinoma. The CDR3 sequence: CASSHLGQGEVNQYF. CDR3 in DNA: TGCGCCAGCAGCCACTTAGGACAGGGTGAAGTAAACCAGTACTTC.